This T cell receptor beta chain emerged from a study of control samples from healthy donors and cancer patients. Data came from immunoSEQ multiplex PCR; TCRdb stores just in-frame clones and leaves some out. Among about 100,000 clones listed, about 88% were seen once. V lost 0 bases and J lost 1; bases outside the gene matches: 4. This CDR3 has 16 amino acids. Germline V gives CDR1 SGHTA, CDR2 FQGTGA. Material for sequencing was blood. This sequence was found in a woman between 50 and 59 years old in good health. The chain carries TRBV7-3 and TRBJ2-3, with 7 bases lining up with TRBD2. CDR3 coding DNA: TGTGCCAGCAGCTTAACGGGCGGGAGTGGCACAGATACGCAGTATTTT. Encoded protein: CASSLTGGSGTDTQYF.